This T cell receptor beta chain originates from a study of shared clonotypes between healthy human individuals (TCRdb year 2020). With regard to the full study: A couple of women and three men aged 18 to 49 years were included in the cohort. To increase sequencing depth and limit assay-specific biases, TCR repertoire library preparation and sequencing were carried out by different laboratories using diverse techniques. To estimate repertoire size and how much clonotypes are shared between individuals, the study performed deep sequencing of blood TCR repertoires from about five healthy adults. Each donor's leukapheresis produced roughly between roughly 0.9 and 9 billion PBMCs. For each donor, three plates each were used for CD4 naive and CD4 memory, two plates were used for CD8 naive, and one plate was used for CD8 memory.

The donors were healthy, HIV-negative adults with no recently reported acute infections or vaccinations. Only Caucasian adults living in Nashville, Tennessee, USA were represented among the donors. CD4+ T cells were enriched by magnetic negative selection; naive cells were then positively selected on CD45RA, and the negative fraction formed the memory subset. Blood was obtained by leukapheresis, after which PBMCs were separated by Ficoll-Histopaque density gradient centrifugation and cryopreserved in liquid nitrogen vapor phase. Analytical flow cytometry was used to check the purity and quantity of every magnetically sorted T cell population. Genomic DNA was isolated from each sorted fraction and quantified by UV absorbance on a Nanodrop 2000c. Using the deep immunoSEQ assay, TCR CDR3 regions were amplified from genomic DNA by multiplex PCR. Genomic DNA extracted from each cell subset was distributed evenly over all wells of several immunoSEQ 96-well plates, and each plate served as one replicate. For sorted subsets, 150 to 250 ng genomic DNA, equal to tens of thousands of T cell genomes, was loaded into each replicate PCR. Purified libraries were quantified with a Qubit 3.0 fluorometer, sized on a Bioanalyzer 2100, and re-quantified with the KAPA Library Quantification kit. Each immunoSEQ 96-well plate was sequenced on its own single-read 150-cycle Illumina NextSeq 550 flow cell. From the authors' description of their analysis: Because the immunoSEQ output included only junctional sequences and no quality scores, the filtering could not be the same as the filtering used for full-length reads. To assign V/J genes and CDR3, sequences were annotated using PyIR, a Python wrapper for IgBLAST v1.9, with IMGT germline references. Reads were removed for weak V/J assignments (E-value above 1e-6), missing CDR3, stop codons, out-of-frame junctions, or ambiguous translated residues. V3J clonotypes were defined by identical inferred V gene, J gene, and CDR3 amino acid sequence. The percentage overlap between two repertoires was calculated by dividing the number of shared unique clonotypes by the size of the smaller repertoire. Repertoire richness was assessed with RTK rarefaction, the Chao1 estimator, and Recon v2.1 estimates of unobserved clonotypes. Generation probabilities were computed with OLGA for all TCRbeta clonotypes obtained by the gDNA method from several donors. TCRdb retrieved this table from immuneACCESS and kept in-frame rearrangements only. Not all clones are present; in checked studies, unresolved V genes account for under half, and no reason is known for the remainder. V and J calls and clone size follow that table, whereas D and trimming were derived from the DNA. Counted in this sample were 2 million to 2.5 million clones; approximately 93% of them appeared once. The top ten clones comprise roughly 0.36% of the sample.

From the cysteine through the phenylalanine, the CDR3 covers 14 amino acids. The read is trimmed to its CDR3 DNA, 42 bases read in frame from base 1. A distance of 10 bases separates the germline ends of V and J, which lose 5 bases and 1 base respectively. CDR1 and CDR2 were assigned from the germline V gene (reference sequence) as SEHNR and FQNEAQ. As to this clone: The antigen it binds to is not known. One base away there is no much larger clone; base qualities are not given. This CDR3 is also generated by other DNA sequences in the sample.

What the authors observed across the whole study: Pairwise subsampling indicated that sequencing depth was expected to affect the degree of clonotype sharing among donors. Because the study included a small number of donors, the genetic and exposure-history diversity represented was limited. Sampling was restricted to blood, and TCR repertoires in tissue are likely to differ from TCR repertoires in blood. When several donors were compared, the shared fraction of clonotypes was around 5% for naive CD4, more than 3% for naive CD8, 2% to 2.5% for memory CD4, and 0.35% to 0.5% for memory CD8. Estimated clonotype richness was generally larger for naive than for memory subsets. Higher generation probabilities were observed for clonotypes shared by all four sorted-subset donors than for non-shared clonotypes. Rarefaction of sorted-subset datasets indicated incomplete sequencing despite the large sequencing depth.

The TCR sequence derives from a man between 18 and 35 years old in good health. Some clones in this sample may be carry-over from other donors' samples. The chain couples TRBV7-9 to TRBJ2-3; the D element might be TRBD1 or TRBD2, as each aligns at 5 bases. Sequenced material: naive CD4+ T cells from PBMCs. Taken with the paper, the label for cell subset or site translates to: CD45RA+ positively selected. The nucleotides read TGTGCCAGCAGCCCGGGACGAGGCACAGATACGCAGTATTTT. This codes for CASSPGRGTDTQYF.